A selection of T cell receptor beta chains follows, all from one sample in a study of blood T cell repertoires in COVID-19. The table came from immunoSEQ multiplex PCR; TCRdb's copy has only in-frame clones and leaves some out. The sample has 90,000 to 120,000 clones, roughly 80% seen once. Sequencing was carried out using peripheral blood. These TCRs come from a man between 70 and 80 years old with active or convalescent COVID-19. Each CDR3 is given with its conserved first and last residue. Fields, in order: J gene, D gene, clone size, V gene, CDR3 DNA, CDR3 protein. D genes are given only for firm matches. Not all rows give a size; the values are once, few, many and, for expanded clones, a class.

>TRBJ2-2|-|-|TRBV19
TGTGCCAGTAGTAGGCTGGGGGCCGTCACCGGGGAGCTGTTTTTT
CASSRLGAVTGELFF
>TRBJ1-3|TRBD1|-|TRBV6-5
TGTGCCAGCAAAACAGGGGGTGGTGGAAACACCATATATTTT
CASKTGGGGNTIYF
>TRBJ2-7|-|-|TRBV24-1
TGTGCCACCAACAGGAGGGGGCCAAAGGAGCAGTACTTC
CATNRRGPKEQYF
>TRBJ1-5|-|-|TRBV19
TGTGCCACCAATCCACAGGGCAATCAGCCCCAGCATTTT
CATNPQGNQPQHF
>TRBJ1-1|-|-|TRBV2
TGTGCCAGCAGCAAACCAGGGTCCCTCAACACTGAAGCTTTCTTT
CASSKPGSLNTEAFF
>TRBJ2-4|TRBD2|-|TRBV4-1
TGCGCCAGCAGCCAAGAGGGCGGGGGTCTGAGGGCCAAAAACATTCAGTACTTC
CASSQEGGGLRAKNIQYF
>TRBJ1-2|-|once|TRBV5-1
TGCGCCAGCAGCTTGCTTGGACAGTACGGTTACACCTTC
CASSLLGQYGYTF
>TRBJ2-3|TRBD2|-|TRBV7-3
TGTGCCAGCAGCTCTACTAGCGGGACCATTCTCACAGATACGCAGTATTTT
CASSSTSGTILTDTQYF
>TRBJ2-7|-|-|TRBV5-4
TGTGCCAGCAGCTTCGCCGGACAGCTTCTCTACGAGCAGTACTTC
CASSFAGQLLYEQYF
>TRBJ1-2|-|-|TRBV19
TGTGCCAGTAGATTTCAGGGTAACTATGGCTACACCTTC
CASRFQGNYGYTF
>TRBJ2-1|-|-|TRBV2
TGTGCCAGCACCGGACAGAGCAATGAGCAGTTCTTC
CASTGQSNEQFF
>TRBJ2-1|-|once|TRBV4-1
TGCGCCAGCAGCCAAACGGAGAATGAGCAGTTCTTC
CASSQTENEQFF
>TRBJ2-2|TRBD2|few|TRBV5-1
TGCGCCAGCAGCTCTACTAGCGGGACGAACACCGGGGAGCTGTTTTTT
CASSSTSGTNTGELFF
>TRBJ2-7|-|-|TRBV7-2
TGTGCCAGCAGCTTAGCATCCTCGAGCTCCTACGAGCAGTACTTC
CASSLASSSSYEQYF
>TRBJ1-3|-|-|TRBV4-1
TGCGCCAGCAGCCAAGATATCTACTCTGGAAACACCATATATTTT
CASSQDIYSGNTIYF
>TRBJ1-1|-|once|TRBV19
TGTGCCTGCCGGAGGGTGTCTGAAGCTTTCTTT
CACRRVSEAFF
>TRBJ2-3|TRBD2|few|TRBV14
TGTGCCAGCAGCCCGCATCTAGCGGCAGATACGCAGTATTTT
CASSPHLAADTQYF
>TRBJ2-3|-|-|TRBV19
TGTGCCAGTAGTTCGGGAATAAGCACAGATACGCAGTATTTT
CASSSGISTDTQYF
>TRBJ2-1|-|once|TRBV28
TGTGCCAGCAGTCGGGGACTCCCCTACAATGAGCAGTTCTTC
CASSRGLPYNEQFF
>TRBJ1-2|-|-|TRBV18
TGTGCCAGTGAAATAGGGGGAACTAACTATGGCTACACCTTC
CASEIGGTNYGYTF
>TRBJ1-1|-|-|TRBV5-1
TGCGCCAGCAGCTTACTCTCGGAGACAGCCTCTACTGAAGCTTTCTTT
CASSLLSETASTEAFF
>TRBJ2-3|TRBD2|few|TRBV24-1
TGTGCCACCAGTGCGGGGGGGAGCACAGATACGCAGTATTTT
CATSAGGSTDTQYF
>TRBJ2-7|TRBD1|-|TRBV11-2
TGTGCCAGCAGCCCAGGACAGGGACAGCAGTACTTC
CASSPGQGQQYF
>TRBJ2-3|TRBD1|-|TRBV5-1
TGCGCCAGCAGCTCGACAGGGGATACTTCAGATACGCAGTATTTT
CASSSTGDTSDTQYF
>TRBJ2-2|-|few|TRBV5-1
TGCGCCAGCAGTACGGAGGGGACCGGGGAGCTGTTTTTT
CASSTEGTGELFF
>TRBJ1-6|-|-|TRBV30
TGTGCCTGGAGTCCATCAGGGTGGTCACCCCTCCACTTT
CAWSPSGWSPLHF
>TRBJ1-2|-|-|TRBV10-3
TGTGCCATCAGTGACCTCAGGGGAGGGGATGGCTACACCTTC
CAISDLRGGDGYTF
>TRBJ1-2|TRBD1|-|TRBV2
TGTGCCAGCAGTTCAGGGGGCTGGGGCTACACCTTC
CASSSGGWGYTF
>TRBJ2-7|-|few|TRBV4-2
TGTGCCAGCAGCCCCGGGGGAACCTACGAGCAGTACTTC
CASSPGGTYEQYF
>TRBJ1-4|TRBD1|few|TRBV5-6
TGTGCCAGCAGCTCCCCTGTGAGGGGGCTTGAAAAACTGTTTTTT
CASSSPVRGLEKLFF
>TRBJ2-3|-|-|TRBV9
TGTGCCAGCAGCGTAGAGGCTAGTAAGACAGATACGCAGTATTTT
CASSVEASKTDTQYF
>TRBJ1-4|-|-|TRBV6-5
TGTGCCAGCAGTTACTCTTCAGGGTTTAATGAAAAACTGTTTTTT
CASSYSSGFNEKLFF
>TRBJ1-4|TRBD1|-|TRBV5-8
TGTGCCAGCAGCCCGAGGACAGGGGGTGAAAAACTGTTTTTT
CASSPRTGGEKLFF
>TRBJ1-1|-|-|TRBV11-2
TGTGCCAGCAGTTATCTAGTGAGGTACACTGAAGCTTTCTTT
CASSYLVRYTEAFF
>TRBJ2-7|-|-|TRBV20-1
TGCAGTGCTAGTCTTGAGGGCTACGAGCAGTACTTC
CSASLEGYEQYF
>TRBJ2-7|TRBD1|-|TRBV6-5
TGTGCCAGCAGTCCGGGACAGCTAGAAGAGCAGTACTTC
CASSPGQLEEQYF
>TRBJ1-2|-|-|TRBV30
TGTGCCTGGAGTACGGCGGGGACGTCCTACTATGGCGGCTACACCTTC
CAWSTAGTSYYGGYTF
>TRBJ2-1|TRBD2|-|TRBV24-1
TGTGCCACCAGTGACCCTACCTCTCGAGCGGGAAAGGCCTACAATGAGCAGTTCTTC
CATSDPTSRAGKAYNEQFF
>TRBJ1-1|-|-|TRBV5-5
TGTGCCAGCAGCTTGGCGGACAGCCGGGAAGCTTTCTTT
CASSLADSREAFF
>TRBJ1-2|TRBD1|-|TRBV28
TGTGCCAGCAGTCCCCGGGACAGGGACTACACCTTC
CASSPRDRDYTF
>TRBJ2-1|TRBD2|-|TRBV29-1
TGCAGCGTTGACGACGGGGAGGGGAGGAATGAGCAGTTCTTC
CSVDDGEGRNEQFF
>TRBJ2-5|TRBD1|-|TRBV15
TGTGCCACCAGAAGACAGGGGGTCGAGACCCAGTACTTC
CATRRQGVETQYF
>TRBJ1-4|TRBD1|-|TRBV28
TGTGCCAGCAGGGGGACAGGGGGGGCAACTAATGAAAAACTGTTTTTT
CASRGTGGATNEKLFF
>TRBJ1-1|-|-|TRBV5-4
TGTGCCAGCAGCGCGCCCCCTGGTGAAGCTTTCTTT
CASSAPPGEAFF
>TRBJ1-5|-|-|TRBV24-1
TGTGCCACCAGTGACGGCAGGGCAGCGGGTCAGCCCCAGCATTTT
CATSDGRAAGQPQHF
>TRBJ1-5|-|-|TRBV4-1
TGCGCCAGCAGCCAAGAATCCAGGCAGCCCCAGCATTTT
CASSQESRQPQHF